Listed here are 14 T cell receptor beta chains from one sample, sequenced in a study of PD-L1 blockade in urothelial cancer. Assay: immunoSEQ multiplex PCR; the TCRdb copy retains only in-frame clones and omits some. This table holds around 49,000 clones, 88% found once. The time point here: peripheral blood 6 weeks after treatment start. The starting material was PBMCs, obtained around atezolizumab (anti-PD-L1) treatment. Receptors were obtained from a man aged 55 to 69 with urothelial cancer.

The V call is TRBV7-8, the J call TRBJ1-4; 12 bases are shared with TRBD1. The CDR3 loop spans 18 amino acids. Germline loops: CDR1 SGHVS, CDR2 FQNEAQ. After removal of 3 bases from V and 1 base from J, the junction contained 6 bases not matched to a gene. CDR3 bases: TGTGCCAGCAGCTTCCGGGACAGGGGGCATGGAACTAATGAAAAACTGTTTTTT. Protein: CASSFRDRGHGTNEKLFF.

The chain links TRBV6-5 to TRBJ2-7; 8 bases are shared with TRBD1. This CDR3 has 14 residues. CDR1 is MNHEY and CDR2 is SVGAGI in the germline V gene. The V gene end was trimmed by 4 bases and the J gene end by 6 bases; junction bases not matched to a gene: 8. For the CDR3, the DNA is TGTGCCAGCAGTTCCAGCAGGGGGCGGGGCGAGCAGTACTTC. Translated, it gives CASSSSRGRGEQYF.

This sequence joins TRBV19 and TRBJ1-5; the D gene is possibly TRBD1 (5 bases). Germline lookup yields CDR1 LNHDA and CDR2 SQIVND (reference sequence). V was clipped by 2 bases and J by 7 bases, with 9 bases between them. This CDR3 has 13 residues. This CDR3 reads CASSIQGQQPQHF. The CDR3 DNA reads TGTGCCAGTAGTATACAGGGTCAACAGCCCCAGCATTTT.

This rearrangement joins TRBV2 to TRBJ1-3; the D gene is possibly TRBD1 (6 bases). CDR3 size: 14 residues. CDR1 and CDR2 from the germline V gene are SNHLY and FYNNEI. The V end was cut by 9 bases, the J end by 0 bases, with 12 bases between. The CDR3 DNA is TGTGCCAGACAGGGACCTAGCTCTGGAAACACCATATATTTT. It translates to CARQGPSSGNTIYF.

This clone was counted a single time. CDR3 in DNA: TGTGCCAGTCGGTTCGGAGGGAAATTCGACGAGCAGTACTTC. Encoded protein: CASRFGGKFDEQYF. The chain joins TRBV2 to TRBJ2-7, with a weak D call TRBD2 (6 bases). This CDR3 spans 14 amino acids. The germline V gene has CDR1 SNHLY and CDR2 FYNNEI. The V end lost 9 bases, the J end lost 5 bases, and 20 bases lay between the germline ends.

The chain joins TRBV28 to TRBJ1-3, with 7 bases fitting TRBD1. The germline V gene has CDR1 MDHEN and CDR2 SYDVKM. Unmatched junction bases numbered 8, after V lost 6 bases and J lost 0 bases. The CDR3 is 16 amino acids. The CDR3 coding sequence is TGTGCCAGCAGCCTGGGACAGTCCTTCTCTGGAAACACCATATATTTT. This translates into CASSLGQSFSGNTIYF.

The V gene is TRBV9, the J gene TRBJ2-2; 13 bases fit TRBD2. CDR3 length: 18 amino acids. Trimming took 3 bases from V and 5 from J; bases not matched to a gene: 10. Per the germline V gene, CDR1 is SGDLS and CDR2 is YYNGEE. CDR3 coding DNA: TGTGCCAGCAGCGCGAGGACTAGCGGGAGCGGTAGTACCGGGGAGCTGTTTTTT. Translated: CASSARTSGSGSTGELFF.

CDR3: CASSHSGGNYEQYF. CDR3 sequence (DNA): TGTGCCAGCAGCCACAGCGGGGGAAACTACGAGCAGTACTTC. The genes are TRBV5-4 and TRBJ2-7, with 8 bases identical to TRBD2. The V and J ends lost 4 bases and 3 bases, in that order; junction bases with no gene match: 6. The germline gives CDR1 SGHNT, CDR2 YYREEE (reference sequence). This CDR3 has 14 amino acids.

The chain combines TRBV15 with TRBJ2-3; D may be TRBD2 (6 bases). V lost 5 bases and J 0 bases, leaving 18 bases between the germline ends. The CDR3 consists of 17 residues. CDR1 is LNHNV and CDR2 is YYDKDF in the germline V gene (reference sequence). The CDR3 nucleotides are TGTGCCACCAGCGGAGGTGGGAGGACTTCAAGCACAGATACGCAGTATTTT. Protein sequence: CATSGGGRTSSTDTQYF. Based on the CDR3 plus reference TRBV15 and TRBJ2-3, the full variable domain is DAMVIQNPRYQVTQFGKPVTLSCSQTLNHNVMYWYQQKSSQAPKLLFHYYDKDFNNEADTPDNFQSRRPNTSFCFLDIRSPGLGDTAMYLCATSGGGRTSSTDTQYFGPGTRLTVL.

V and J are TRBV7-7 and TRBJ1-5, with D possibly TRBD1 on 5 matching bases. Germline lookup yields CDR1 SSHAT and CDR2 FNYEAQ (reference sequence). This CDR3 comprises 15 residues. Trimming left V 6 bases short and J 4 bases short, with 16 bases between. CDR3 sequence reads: CASSLTRGENQPQHF. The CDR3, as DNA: TGTGCCAGCAGTCTTACTCGGGGGGAGAATCAGCCCCAGCATTTT.

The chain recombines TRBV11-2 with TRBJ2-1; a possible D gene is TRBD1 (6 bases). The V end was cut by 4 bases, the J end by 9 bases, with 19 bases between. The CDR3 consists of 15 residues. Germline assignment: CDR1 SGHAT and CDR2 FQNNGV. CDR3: CASSSPINRAREQFF. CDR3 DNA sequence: TGTGCCAGCAGCTCCCCGATAAACAGGGCCCGTGAGCAGTTCTTC.

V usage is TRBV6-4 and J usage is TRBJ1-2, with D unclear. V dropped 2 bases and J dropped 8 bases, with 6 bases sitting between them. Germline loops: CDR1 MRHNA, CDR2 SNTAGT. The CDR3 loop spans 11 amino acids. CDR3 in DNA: TGTGCCAGCAGTGACCTGTTCGGCTACACCTTC. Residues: CASSDLFGYTF.

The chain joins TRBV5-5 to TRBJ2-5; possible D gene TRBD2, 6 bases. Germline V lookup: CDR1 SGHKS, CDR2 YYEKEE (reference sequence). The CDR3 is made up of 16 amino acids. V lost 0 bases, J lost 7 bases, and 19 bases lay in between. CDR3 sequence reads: CASSLGTSQMSVTQYF. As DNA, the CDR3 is TGTGCCAGCAGCTTGGGCACTAGCCAAATGAGCGTGACCCAGTACTTC.

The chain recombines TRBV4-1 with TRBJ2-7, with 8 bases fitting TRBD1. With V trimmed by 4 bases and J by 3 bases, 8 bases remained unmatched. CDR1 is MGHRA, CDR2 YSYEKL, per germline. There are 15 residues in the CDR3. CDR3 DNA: TGCGCCAGCAGCCTTCTGGGACAGGCCCGCTACGAGCAGTACTTC. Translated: CASSLLGQARYEQYF.